This T cell receptor beta chain is drawn from a study of siplizumab effects on memory and regulatory T cells. Study findings and constraints: Naive T cells seemed more diverse than memory cells; they also seemed major alloresponse contributors. Where siplizumab was present, mappable alloreactive CD4+ clones averaged almost 70% Treg-derived, compared with 25% to 30% in controls.

This clone was detected only a few times. As yet, its antigen is unknown. Trimming left V 0 bases short and J 4 bases short, with 10 bases between. Germline CDR1 is SGHDT and CDR2 is YYEEEE. CDR3 size: 14 residues. Only in-frame clones appear in the TCRdb table, and some are missing; sequencing was by immunoSEQ multiplex PCR. The sample lists tens of thousands of clones, roughly 97% occurring once. Sequenced material: naive CD8+ T cells sorted from blood. This clonotype was sampled from a human donor in good health. The chain combines TRBV5-6 with TRBJ1-1, with D unclear. The CDR3 DNA is TGTGCCAGCAGCTTGGGGACCCTGGGCACTGAAGCTTTCTTT. Translating it yields CASSLGTLGTEAFF.